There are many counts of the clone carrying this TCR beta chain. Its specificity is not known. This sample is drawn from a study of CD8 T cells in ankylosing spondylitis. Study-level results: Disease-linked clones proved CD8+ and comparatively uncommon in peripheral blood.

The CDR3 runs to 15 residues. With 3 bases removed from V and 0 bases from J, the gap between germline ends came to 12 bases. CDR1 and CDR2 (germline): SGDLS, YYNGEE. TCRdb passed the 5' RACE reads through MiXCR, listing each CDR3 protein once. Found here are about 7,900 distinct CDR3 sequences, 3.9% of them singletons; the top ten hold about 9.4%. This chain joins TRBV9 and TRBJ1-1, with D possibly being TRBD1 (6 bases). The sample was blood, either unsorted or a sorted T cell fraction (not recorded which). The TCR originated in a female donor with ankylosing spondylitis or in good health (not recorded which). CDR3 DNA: TGTGCCAGCAGCGAGGGGGGGCCTATGAACACTGAAGCTTTCTTT. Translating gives CASSEGGPMNTEAFF. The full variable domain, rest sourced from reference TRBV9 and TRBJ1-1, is DSGVTQTPKHLITATGQRVTLRCSPRSGDLSVYWYQQSLDQGLQFLIQYYNGEERAKGNILERFSAQQFPDLHSELNLSSLELGDSALYFCASSEGGPMNTEAFFGQGTRLTVV.